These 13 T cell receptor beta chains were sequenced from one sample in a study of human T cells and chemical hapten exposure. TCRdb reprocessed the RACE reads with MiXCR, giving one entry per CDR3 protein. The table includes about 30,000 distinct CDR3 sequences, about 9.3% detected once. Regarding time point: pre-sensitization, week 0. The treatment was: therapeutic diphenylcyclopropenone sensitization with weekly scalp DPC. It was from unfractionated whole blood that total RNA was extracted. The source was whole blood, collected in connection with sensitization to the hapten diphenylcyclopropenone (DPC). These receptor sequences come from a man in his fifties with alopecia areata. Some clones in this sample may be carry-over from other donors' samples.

The CDR3 here is CASSQLAEETQYF. The CDR3 coding sequence is TGCGCCAGCAGCCAGCTAGCGGAAGAGACCCAGTACTTC. The chain combines TRBV4-3 with TRBJ2-5, with 7 bases matching TRBD2. Per the germline V gene, CDR1 is LGHNA and CDR2 is YSLEER. This CDR3 contains 13 residues. V gave up 3 bases and J gave up 3 bases; unmatched junction bases: 1.

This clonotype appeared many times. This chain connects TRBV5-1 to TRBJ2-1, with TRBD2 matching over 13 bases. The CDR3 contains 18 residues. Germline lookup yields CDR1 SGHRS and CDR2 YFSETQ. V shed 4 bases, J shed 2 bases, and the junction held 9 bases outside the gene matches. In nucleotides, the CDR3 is TGCGCCAGCAGCCTTGGGACTAGCGGGGTCGTCCCCTACAATGAGCAGTTCTTC. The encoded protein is CASSLGTSGVVPYNEQFF.

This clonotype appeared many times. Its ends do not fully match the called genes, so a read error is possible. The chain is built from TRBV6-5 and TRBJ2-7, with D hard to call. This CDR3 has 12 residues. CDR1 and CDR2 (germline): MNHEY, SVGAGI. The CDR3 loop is CASTNLPGPIIF. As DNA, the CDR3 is TGTGCCAGCACAAACCTACCGGGTCCTATTATCTTC.

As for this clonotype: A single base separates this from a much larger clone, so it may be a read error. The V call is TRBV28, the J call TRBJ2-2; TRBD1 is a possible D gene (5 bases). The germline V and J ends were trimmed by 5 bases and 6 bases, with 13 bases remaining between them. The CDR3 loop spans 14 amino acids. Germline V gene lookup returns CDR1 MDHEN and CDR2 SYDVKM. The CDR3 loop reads CASSPGSGAGELFF. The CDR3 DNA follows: TGTGCCAGCAGTCCAGGGTCAGGCGCCGGGGAGCTGTTTTTT.

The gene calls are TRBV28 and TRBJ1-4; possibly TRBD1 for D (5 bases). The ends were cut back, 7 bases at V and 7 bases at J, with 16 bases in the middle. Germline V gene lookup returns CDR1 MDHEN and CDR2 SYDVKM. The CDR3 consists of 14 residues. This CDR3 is CASMTRGISEKLFF. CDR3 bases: TGTGCCAGCATGACCCGGGGGATTAGTGAAAAACTGTTTTTT.

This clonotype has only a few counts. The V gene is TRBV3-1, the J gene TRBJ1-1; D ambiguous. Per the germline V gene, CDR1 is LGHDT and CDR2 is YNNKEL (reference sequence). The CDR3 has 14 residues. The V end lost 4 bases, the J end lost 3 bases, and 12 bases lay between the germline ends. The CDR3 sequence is CASSRGRVDTEAFF. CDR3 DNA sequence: TGTGCCAGCAGCCGCGGAAGGGTGGACACTGAAGCTTTCTTT.

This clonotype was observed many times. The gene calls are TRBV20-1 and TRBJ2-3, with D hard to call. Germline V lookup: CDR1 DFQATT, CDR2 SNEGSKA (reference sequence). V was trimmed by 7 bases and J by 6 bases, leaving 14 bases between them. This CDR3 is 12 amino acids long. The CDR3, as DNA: TGCAGTGTTTCCCCGTGGACGGATACGCAGTATTTT. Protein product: CSVSPWTDTQYF.

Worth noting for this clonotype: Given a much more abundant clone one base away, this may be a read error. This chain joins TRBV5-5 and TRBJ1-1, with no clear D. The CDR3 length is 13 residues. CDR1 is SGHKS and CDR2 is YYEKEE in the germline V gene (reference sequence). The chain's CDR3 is CASSLVGNTEAYF. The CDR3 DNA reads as TGTGCCAGCAGCTTGGTAGGGAACACTGAAGCTTACTTT.

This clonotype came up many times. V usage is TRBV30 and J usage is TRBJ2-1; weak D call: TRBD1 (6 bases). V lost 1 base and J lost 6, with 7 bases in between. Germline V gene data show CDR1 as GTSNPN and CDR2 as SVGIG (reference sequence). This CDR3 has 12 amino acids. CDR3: CAWSATGNEQFF. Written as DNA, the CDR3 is TGTGCCTGGAGTGCGACAGGCAATGAGCAGTTCTTC.

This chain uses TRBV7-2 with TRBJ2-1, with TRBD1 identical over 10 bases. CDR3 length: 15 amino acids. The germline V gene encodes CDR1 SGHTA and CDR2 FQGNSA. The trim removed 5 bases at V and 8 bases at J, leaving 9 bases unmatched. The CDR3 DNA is TGTGCCAGCAGCCCCGGGACAGGGGTACTGTATGAGCAGTTCTTC. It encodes CASSPGTGVLYEQFF.

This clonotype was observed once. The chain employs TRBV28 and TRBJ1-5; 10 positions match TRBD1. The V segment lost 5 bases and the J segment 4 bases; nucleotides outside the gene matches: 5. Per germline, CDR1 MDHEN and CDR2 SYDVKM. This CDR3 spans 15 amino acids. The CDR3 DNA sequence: TGTGCCAGCAGTGGGGACAGGGGCCCTAATCAGCCCCAGCATTTT. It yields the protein CASSGDRGPNQPQHF.

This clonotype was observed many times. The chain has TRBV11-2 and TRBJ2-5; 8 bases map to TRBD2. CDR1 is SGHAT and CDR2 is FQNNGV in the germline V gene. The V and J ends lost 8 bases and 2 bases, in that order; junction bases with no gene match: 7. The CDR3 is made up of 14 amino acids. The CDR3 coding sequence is TGTGCCAGCGGACCCGGACTAGCTCAAGAGACCCAGTACTTC. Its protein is CASGPGLAQETQYF.

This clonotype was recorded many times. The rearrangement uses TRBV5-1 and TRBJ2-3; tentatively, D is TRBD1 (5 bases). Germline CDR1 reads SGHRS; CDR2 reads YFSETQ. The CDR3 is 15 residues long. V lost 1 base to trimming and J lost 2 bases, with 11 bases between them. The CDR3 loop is CASSLWTRATDTQYF. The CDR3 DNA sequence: TGCGCCAGCAGCTTGTGGACACGAGCCACAGATACGCAGTATTTT.